At least ten counts were recorded for the clone carrying this T cell receptor beta chain. Its antigen is as yet unknown. This specimen belongs to a study of blood T cells in healthy people across ages. Study-wide results and limits: For the donors, CMV status was unknown and possibly confounded expanded clonotype changes. Per million T cells, TCR beta diversity dropped roughly linearly as age increased.

Primers used in a second PCR of about 7 to 12 cycles were a sample-barcoded 5' primer and a J-beta primer mix. MiXCR was run by TCRdb on the 5' RACE reads, yielding one entry per CDR3 protein. The table lists 600,000 to 850,000 distinct CDR3 sequences, roughly 44% of them singletons. The CDR3 is made up of 14 amino acids. CDR1 and CDR2 from the germline V gene are PRHDT and FYEKMQ (reference sequence). Deletions cut 5 bases from V and 0 bases from J, with 11 bases between. The chain recombines TRBV13 with TRBJ2-7; the D call may be TRBD1 or TRBD2 (5 bases each). This sequence was found in an older woman in good health. Sequenced input: blood. The CDR3 DNA reads TGTGCCAGCAGCCACCGGGACGACTCCTACGAGCAGTACTTC. It encodes CASSHRDDSYEQYF. The variable domain in full, completed from reference TRBV13 and TRBJ2-7, reads AAGVIQSPRHLIKEKRETATLKCYPIPRHDTVYWYQQGPGQDPQFLISFYEKMQSDKGSIPDRFSAQQFSDYHSELNMSSLELGDSALYFCASSHRDDSYEQYFGPGTRLTVT.